This TCR beta chain was profiled in a study of T cells generated in artificial thymic organoids (dated by TCRdb to 2017 to 2019). For the wider study: TCR alpha and beta CDR3 repertoires of in vitro artificial thymic organoid-derived CD8 single positive T cells were compared with thymic and peripheral blood naive CD8 T cells. The repertoire sequencing data shown were described as representative of three independent experiments. Paper-wide results and their limitations: No skewed Valpha or Vbeta usage was observed in organoid-derived T cells, a finding that argues against dominance of unconventional lineages or clonal expansions. Physiological TCR clonotype diversity, comparable to that of thymic and blood naive CD8 T cells, was observed in organoid-derived CD8 single positive T cells.

CDR1 LGHNA and CDR2 YNFKEQ were looked up in the germline V gene. V is cut by 0 bases and J by 1 base, and the space between the germline ends is 18 bases. Including the terminal cysteine and phenylalanine, the CDR3 comprises 18 residues. Left in the record is the CDR3 DNA by itself, 54 bases read in frame from the first base. Artificial thymic organoids were generated by aggregating human HSPCs with MS5 murine stromal cells transduced with human DLL1, and the organoids were cultured at an air-liquid interface. FACS-purified CD34+CD3- hematopoietic stem and progenitor cells depleted of residual T cells were used to seed the organoids. The culture medium for the organoids was serum-free RB27, which consists of RPMI 1640 supplemented with B27, FLT3L, IL-7 and ascorbic acid. Organoid and thymic CD3+TCRalphabeta+CD8 single positive T cells were FACS sorted before RNA extraction. For each sample, the RNeasy Micro kit was used to purify total RNA from about 40,000 to 200,000 sorted cells, and RNA quality was checked on an Agilent RNA 6000 Nano chip.

Separate semi-nested PCR amplifications were run for the TCRalpha and TCRbeta libraries, using Advantage 2 and reverse primers located in the TRAC or TRBC constant regions. Between roughly 3.5 and 550 ng of total RNA was used as input for first-strand cDNA synthesis. TCR cDNA libraries were generated by 5'-RACE using the SMARTer PCR cDNA Synthesis kit, with a poly-dT primer for first-strand synthesis. Semi-nested constant-region reverse primers carried 5-nucleotide sample-specific barcodes, and products were cleaned with the Zymo DNA Clean and Concentrator-5 kit. Up to ten barcoded samples were pooled, ligated to Illumina adaptors and sequenced on an Illumina MiSeq as 2 x 150 bp paired-end reads. Per the source publication's procedure: After demultiplexing, reads were aligned with BLAT to a custom library containing all human TRAV, TRAJ, TRBV, TRBD and TRBJ combinations from IMGT. The best BLAT hits were picked using pslCDnaFilter (-maxAligns=1, -ignoreIntrons), and custom Perl scripts were used to calculate clonotype frequencies. TCRdb handled the public reads itself, with Q25 trimming in fastp and clone calling in MiXCR, and kept productive beta chains. Records with the same CDR3 protein are collapsed into one entry carrying the most frequent genes and DNA. TCRdb assigned the V and J calls; the authors' analysis was not used. The sample table contains almost 5,500 distinct CDR3 sequences; only one count was recorded for about 25% of them. The ten largest account for approximately 3% of the sample.

Judged by its sample share, this clonotype qualifies as medium-sized (0.01 to 0.1%). Its antigen target is currently unknown. There are no base qualities to consult, and no much larger clone falls within one base. Recombination connected TRBV4-2 to TRBJ2-5, with no reliable assignment of the D segment. Sample: naive CD8+ T cells grown in artificial thymic organoids from cord blood stem and progenitor cells. The cell subset or site label, read with the paper, signifies: CD3+TCRalphabeta+CD8SP T cells; for blood, CD45RO-CCR7+ naive CD8+ T cells. The sequence was obtained from a human donor who gave cord blood stem cells for thymic organoid culture, a cardiac surgery patient who gave postnatal thymus, or a blood donor (not recorded which). The CDR3 protein: CASSQEYRPILLQETQYF. The DNA reads as follows: TGTGCCAGCAGCCAAGAGTATCGGCCTATACTACTCCAAGAGACCCAGTACTTC.